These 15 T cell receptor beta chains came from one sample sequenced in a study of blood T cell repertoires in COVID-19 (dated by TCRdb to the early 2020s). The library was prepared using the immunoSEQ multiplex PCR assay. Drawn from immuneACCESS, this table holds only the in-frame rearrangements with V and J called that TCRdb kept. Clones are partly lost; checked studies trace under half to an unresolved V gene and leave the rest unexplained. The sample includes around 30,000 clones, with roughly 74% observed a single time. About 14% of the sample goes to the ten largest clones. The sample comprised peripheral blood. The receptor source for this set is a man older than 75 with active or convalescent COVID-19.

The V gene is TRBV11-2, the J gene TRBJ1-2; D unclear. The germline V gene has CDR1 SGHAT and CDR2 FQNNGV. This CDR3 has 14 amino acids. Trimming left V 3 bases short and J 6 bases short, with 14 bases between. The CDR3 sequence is CASSFSEGADGYTF. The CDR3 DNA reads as TGTGCCAGCAGCTTTTCTGAGGGCGCGGATGGCTACACCTTC.

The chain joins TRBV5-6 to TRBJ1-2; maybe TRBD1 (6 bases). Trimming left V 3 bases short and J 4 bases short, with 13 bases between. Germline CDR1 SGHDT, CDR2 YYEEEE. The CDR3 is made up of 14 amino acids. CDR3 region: CASSSRGSAYGYTF. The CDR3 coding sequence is TGTGCCAGCAGCTCCAGGGGTTCGGCCTATGGCTACACCTTC.

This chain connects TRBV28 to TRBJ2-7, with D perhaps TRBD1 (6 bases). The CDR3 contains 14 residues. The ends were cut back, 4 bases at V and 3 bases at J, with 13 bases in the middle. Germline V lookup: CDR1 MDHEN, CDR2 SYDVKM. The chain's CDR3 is CASSSPTGSYEQYF. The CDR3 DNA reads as TGTGCCAGCAGTTCACCGACAGGAAGCTACGAGCAGTACTTC.

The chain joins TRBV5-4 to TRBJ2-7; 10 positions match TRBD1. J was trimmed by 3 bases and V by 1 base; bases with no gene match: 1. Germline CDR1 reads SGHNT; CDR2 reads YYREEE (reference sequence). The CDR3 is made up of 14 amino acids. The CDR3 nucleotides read TGTGCCAGCAGCTTGAGGACAGGGGGCTACGAGCAGTACTTC. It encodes CASSLRTGGYEQYF. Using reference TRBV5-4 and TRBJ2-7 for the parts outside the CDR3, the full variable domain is ETGVTQSPTHLIKTRGQQVTLRCSSQSGHNTVSWYQQALGQGPQFIFQYYREEENGRGNFPPRFSGLQFPNYSSELNVNALELDDSALYLCASSLRTGGYEQYFGPGTRLTVT.

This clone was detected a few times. In DNA form, the CDR3 reads TGTGCCAGCACCCGACAGGGATTCTACACCTTC. Protein: CASTRQGFYTF. The chain employs TRBV11-2 and TRBJ1-2; 7 bases map to TRBD1. J gave up 10 bases and V 7 bases, and 6 bases lay outside the gene matches. CDR3 length: 11 residues. The germline gives CDR1 SGHAT, CDR2 FQNNGV.

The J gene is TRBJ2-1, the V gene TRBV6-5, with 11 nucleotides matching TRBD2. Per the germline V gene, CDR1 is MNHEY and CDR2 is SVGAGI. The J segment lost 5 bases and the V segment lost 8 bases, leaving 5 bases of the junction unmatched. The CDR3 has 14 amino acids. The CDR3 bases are TGTGCCAGCTCGACTAGCGGGATCGACAATGAGCAGTTCTTC. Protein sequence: CASSTSGIDNEQFF.

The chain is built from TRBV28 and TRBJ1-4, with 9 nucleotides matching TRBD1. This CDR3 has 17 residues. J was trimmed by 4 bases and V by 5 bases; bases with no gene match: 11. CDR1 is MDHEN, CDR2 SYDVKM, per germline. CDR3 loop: CASSKNRGQGGNEKLFF. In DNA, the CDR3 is TGTGCCAGCAGTAAAAACAGGGGGCAAGGAGGTAATGAAAAACTGTTTTTT.

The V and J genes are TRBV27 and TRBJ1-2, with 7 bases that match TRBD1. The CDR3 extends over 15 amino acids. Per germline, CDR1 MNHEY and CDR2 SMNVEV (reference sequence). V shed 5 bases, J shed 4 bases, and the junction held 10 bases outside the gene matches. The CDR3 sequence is CASSPGQDLIYGYTF. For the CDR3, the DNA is TGTGCCAGCAGTCCAGGACAGGATTTGATCTATGGCTACACCTTC.

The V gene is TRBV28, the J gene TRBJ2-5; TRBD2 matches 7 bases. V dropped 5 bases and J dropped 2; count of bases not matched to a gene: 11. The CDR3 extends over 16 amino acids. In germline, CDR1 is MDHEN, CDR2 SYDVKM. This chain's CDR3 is CASSHIRTSRQETQYF. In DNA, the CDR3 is TGTGCCAGCAGTCATATACGGACTAGTAGGCAAGAGACCCAGTACTTC.

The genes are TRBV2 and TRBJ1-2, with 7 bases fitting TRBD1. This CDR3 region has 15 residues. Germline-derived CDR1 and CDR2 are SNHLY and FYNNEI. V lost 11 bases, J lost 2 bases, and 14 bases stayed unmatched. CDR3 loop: CAASGGVTGNYGYTF. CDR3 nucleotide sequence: TGTGCCGCCAGCGGCGGGGTGACAGGGAACTATGGCTACACCTTC.

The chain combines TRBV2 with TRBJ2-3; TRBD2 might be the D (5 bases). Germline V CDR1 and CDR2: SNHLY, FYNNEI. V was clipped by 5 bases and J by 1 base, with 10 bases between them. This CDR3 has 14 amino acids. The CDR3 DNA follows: TGTGCCAGCAGTCCCTTCGGGGGCACAGATACGCAGTATTTT. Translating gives CASSPFGGTDTQYF.

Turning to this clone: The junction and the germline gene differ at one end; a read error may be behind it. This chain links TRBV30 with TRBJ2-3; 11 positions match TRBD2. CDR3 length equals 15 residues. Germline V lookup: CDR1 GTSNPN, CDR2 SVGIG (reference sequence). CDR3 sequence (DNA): TGTGCCTGGAGGCAGACTAGCGGGGCCACAGATGCGCAGTATTTT. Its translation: CAWRQTSGATDAQYF.

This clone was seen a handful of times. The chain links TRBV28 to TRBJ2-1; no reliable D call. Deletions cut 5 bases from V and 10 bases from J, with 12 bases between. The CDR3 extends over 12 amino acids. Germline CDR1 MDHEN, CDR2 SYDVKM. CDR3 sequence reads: CASSNTGREQFF. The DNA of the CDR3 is TGTGCCAGCAGTAACACGGGTCGGGAGCAGTTCTTC.

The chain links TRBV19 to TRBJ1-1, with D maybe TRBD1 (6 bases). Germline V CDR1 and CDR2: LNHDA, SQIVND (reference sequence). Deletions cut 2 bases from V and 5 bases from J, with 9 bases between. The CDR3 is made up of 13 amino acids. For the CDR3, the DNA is TGTGCCAGTAGTATAAAGGGGGATACTGAAGCTTTCTTT. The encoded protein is CASSIKGDTEAFF.

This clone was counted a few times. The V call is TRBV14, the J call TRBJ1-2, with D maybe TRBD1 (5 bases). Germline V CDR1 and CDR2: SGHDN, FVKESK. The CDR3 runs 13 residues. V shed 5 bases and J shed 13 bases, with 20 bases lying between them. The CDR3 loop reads CASSIRSWGRVTF. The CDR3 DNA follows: TGTGCCAGCAGCATCCGGAGTTGGGGCCGGGTCACCTTC.